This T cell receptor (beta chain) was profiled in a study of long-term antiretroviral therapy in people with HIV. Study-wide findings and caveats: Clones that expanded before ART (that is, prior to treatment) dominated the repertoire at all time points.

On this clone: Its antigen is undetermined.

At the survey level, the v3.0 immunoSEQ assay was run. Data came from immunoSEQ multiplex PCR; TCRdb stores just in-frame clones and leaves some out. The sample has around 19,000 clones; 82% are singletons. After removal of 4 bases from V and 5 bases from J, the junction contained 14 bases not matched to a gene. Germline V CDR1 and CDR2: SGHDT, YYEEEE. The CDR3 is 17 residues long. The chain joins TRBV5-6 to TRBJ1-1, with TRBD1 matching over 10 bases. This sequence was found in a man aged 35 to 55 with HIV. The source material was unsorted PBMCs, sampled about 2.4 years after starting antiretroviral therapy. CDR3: CASSLEGQGIWGTEAFF. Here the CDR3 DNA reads TGTGCCAGCAGCCTGGAGGGACAGGGGATCTGGGGAACTGAAGCTTTCTTT.